This TCR beta chain was retrieved from a study of T cells in Graves' hyperthyroidism and ophthalmopathy. Regions amplified from RNA transcripts were the TCR beta CDR3 regions. First-round RT-PCR with HTBI primers amplified the TCR CDR3 region. TCRdb reanalysed the multiplex PCR reads using MiXCR and keeps one entry per CDR3 protein. Seen here are some 460,000 distinct CDR3 sequences, about 15% observed once, and the top ten hold over 7.5%. This clonotype was detected many times. Uncontrolled infections, other autoimmune diseases, pregnancy or lactation led to exclusion of patients. Each diagnosis was grounded in clinical symptoms, serum thyroxine and TRAb, thyroid ultrasound, and orbital computed tomography. This CDR3 has 16 residues. With V trimmed by 1 base and J by 0 bases, 1 base remained unmatched. From germline, CDR1 is SGHNT and CDR2 YENEEA.

The clonotype originates from a woman in her late teens or twenties with Graves' hyperthyroidism. The source material was blood. J is TRBJ2-1 and V is TRBV11-3, with TRBD2 identical over 9 bases. The DNA for the CDR3 is TGTGCCAGCAGCTTAGGGACTAGCGCCTCCTACAATGAGCAGTTCTTC. This translates into CASSLGTSASYNEQFF. Using reference TRBV11-3 and TRBJ2-1 for the parts outside the CDR3, the full variable domain is EAGVVQSPRYKIIEKKQPVAFWCNPISGHNTLYWYLQNLGQGPELLIRYENEEAVDDSQLPKDRFSAERLKGVDSTLKIQPAELGDSAVYLCASSLGTSASYNEQFFGPGTRLTVL.